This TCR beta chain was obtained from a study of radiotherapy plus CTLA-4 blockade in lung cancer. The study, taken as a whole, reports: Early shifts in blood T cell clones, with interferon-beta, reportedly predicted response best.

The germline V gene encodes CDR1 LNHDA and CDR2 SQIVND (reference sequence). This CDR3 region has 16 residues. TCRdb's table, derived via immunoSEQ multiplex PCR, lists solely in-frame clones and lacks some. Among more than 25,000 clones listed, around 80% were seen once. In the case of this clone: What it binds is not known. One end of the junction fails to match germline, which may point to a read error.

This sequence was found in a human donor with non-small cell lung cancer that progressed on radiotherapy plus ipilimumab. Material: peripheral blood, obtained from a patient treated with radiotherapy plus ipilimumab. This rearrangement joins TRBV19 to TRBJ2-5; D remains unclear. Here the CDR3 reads CASSPVATLSQETRYF. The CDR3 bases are TGTGCCAGTAGTCCCGTCGCTACGCTATCCCAAGAGACCCGGTACTTC.